This T cell receptor (beta chain) was found in a study of T cell responses to AZD1222 COVID-19 vaccine. This CDR3 comprises 13 residues. In germline, CDR1 is SNHLY, CDR2 FYNNEI. Trimming stripped 8 bases from V and 0 bases from J, with 11 bases between. Repertoires were generated with immunoSEQ multiplex PCR, while TCRdb's copy carries only in-frame clones and drops some. The sample contains fewer than 120,000 clones, approximately 85% of which appear only once. The clonotype originates from an adult in good health. The chain recombines TRBV2 with TRBJ2-7, with D perhaps matching TRBD2 (6 bases). Sequencing used peripheral blood, obtained on day 0 of AZD1222 vaccination. CDR3 loop: CASGGTFSYEQYF. CDR3 nucleotides: TGTGCCAGCGGGGGGACGTTCTCCTACGAGCAGTACTTC. Full variable domain (outside the CDR3, taken from reference TRBV2 and TRBJ2-7): EPEVTQTPSHQVTQMGQEVILRCVPISNHLYFYWYRQILGQKVEFLVSFYNNEISEKSEIFDDQFSVERPDGSNFTLKIRSTKLEDSAMYFCASGGTFSYEQYFGPGTRLTVT.